Listed below are T cell receptor beta chains from one sample, sequenced in a study of T-cell memory formation after mild COVID-19. TCRdb processed the 5' RACE reads anew with MiXCR; each CDR3 protein has one entry. The data show 50,000 or so distinct CDR3 sequences, with about 27% seen just once and 35% to 45% held by the top ten. The specimen was PBMCs or a T cell subset sorted from them (not recorded which). The source is a man between 18 and 35 years old who had mild COVID-19 (a few samples of this study predate the infection). Cell type and time point are not known. The CDR3 runs from the conserved cysteine through the conserved F or W. A D gene is named only where the DNA matches it firmly. Clone sizes are given selectively: once, few, many, or a class where the clone is expanded.

v_call: TRBV20-1; j_call: TRBJ1-5; clone_size: NA; d_call: NA; cdr3_nt: TGCAGTGCTAGAACAGGAGTCAATCAGCCCCAGCATTTT; cdr3_aa: CSARTGVNQPQHF
v_call: TRBV20-1; j_call: TRBJ2-7; clone_size: few; d_call: TRBD2; cdr3_nt: TGCAGTGCTAGAGTCCCTCCGGGACTAGCGGGGAGACCCTACGAGCAGTACTTC; cdr3_aa: CSARVPPGLAGRPYEQYF
v_call: TRBV9; j_call: TRBJ2-1; clone_size: NA; d_call: NA; cdr3_nt: TGTGCCAGCAGCCCAGGGGGGGTGGGTTACAATGAGCAGTTCTTC; cdr3_aa: CASSPGGVGYNEQFF
v_call: TRBV7-9; j_call: TRBJ1-1; clone_size: NA; d_call: TRBD1; cdr3_nt: TGTGCCAGCAGCTTCGGGACAGGGGTGAACACTGAAGCTTTCTTT; cdr3_aa: CASSFGTGVNTEAFF
v_call: TRBV27; j_call: TRBJ2-7; clone_size: NA; d_call: TRBD1; cdr3_nt: TGTGCCAGCAGTTTGGGGCTGGGGACAGGGGGCTCCGAGCAGTACTTC; cdr3_aa: CASSLGLGTGGSEQYF
v_call: TRBV4-1; j_call: TRBJ2-1; clone_size: NA; d_call: NA; cdr3_nt: TGCGCCAGCAGCCAAGTAGTAGACGATGAGCAGTTCTTC; cdr3_aa: CASSQVVDDEQFF
v_call: TRBV6-5; j_call: TRBJ1-1; clone_size: few; d_call: NA; cdr3_nt: TGTGCCAGCAGCCCGACAGGACTGAACACTGAAGCTTTCTTT; cdr3_aa: CASSPTGLNTEAFF
v_call: TRBV5-1; j_call: TRBJ2-1; clone_size: few; d_call: TRBD1; cdr3_nt: TGCGCCAGCAGCTTGCACCCCGGGACAGGTAACAATGAGCAGTTCTTC; cdr3_aa: CASSLHPGTGNNEQFF
v_call: TRBV7-9; j_call: TRBJ2-7; clone_size: many; d_call: NA; cdr3_nt: TGTGCCAGCAGCTATCAGCTGGGGTACTACGAGCAGTACTTC; cdr3_aa: CASSYQLGYYEQYF
v_call: TRBV7-9; j_call: TRBJ1-3; clone_size: NA; d_call: NA; cdr3_nt: TGTGCCAGCAGCCCTTGGCGCTCTGGAAACACCATATATTTT; cdr3_aa: CASSPWRSGNTIYF
v_call: TRBV7-2; j_call: TRBJ1-5; clone_size: few; d_call: NA; cdr3_nt: TGTGCCAGCAGCTTTCTGACTCAAAATCAGCCCCAGCATTTT; cdr3_aa: CASSFLTQNQPQHF
v_call: TRBV4-1; j_call: TRBJ1-4; clone_size: NA; d_call: NA; cdr3_nt: TGCGCCAGCAGCCAATCACCTCAGGGCGGTCAGGGGAAACTGTTTTTT; cdr3_aa: CASSQSPQGGQGKLFF
v_call: TRBV7-9; j_call: TRBJ2-7; clone_size: few; d_call: TRBD1; cdr3_nt: TGTGCCAGCAGCCCACCCGGGACAGGGATCCACGAGCAGTACTTC; cdr3_aa: CASSPPGTGIHEQYF
v_call: TRBV4-1; j_call: TRBJ1-4; clone_size: NA; d_call: NA; cdr3_nt: TGCGCCAGCAGCCTCCACAGGGAGGTTGAAAAACTGTTTTTT; cdr3_aa: CASSLHREVEKLFF
v_call: TRBV7-9; j_call: TRBJ2-2; clone_size: many; d_call: TRBD2; cdr3_nt: TGTGCCAGCAGCTTCTTAGCGGGGGCGAACACCGGGGAGCTGTTTTTT; cdr3_aa: CASSFLAGANTGELFF
v_call: TRBV14; j_call: TRBJ1-6; clone_size: NA; d_call: NA; cdr3_nt: TGTGCCAGCAGCCAAGAGGGGGCTCTCGGTACACCCCTCCACTTT; cdr3_aa: CASSQEGALGTPLHF
v_call: TRBV5-1; j_call: TRBJ2-5; clone_size: NA; d_call: NA; cdr3_nt: TGCGCCAGCAGCTGGAGGAATAGCGACCAAGAGACCCAGTACTTC; cdr3_aa: CASSWRNSDQETQYF
v_call: TRBV10-3; j_call: TRBJ2-1; clone_size: few; d_call: NA; cdr3_nt: TGTGCCATCAGTGGTGGAGTAAATGAGCAGTTCTTC; cdr3_aa: CAISGGVNEQFF
v_call: TRBV5-1; j_call: TRBJ2-5; clone_size: few; d_call: NA; cdr3_nt: TGCGCCAGCAGCTTGGTAGTAACCCCCCCTGAGACCCAGTACTTC; cdr3_aa: CASSLVVTPPETQYF
v_call: TRBV3-1; j_call: TRBJ2-7; clone_size: few; d_call: NA; cdr3_nt: TGTGCCAGCAGCCAAAACTCCGAGCAGTACTTC; cdr3_aa: CASSQNSEQYF
v_call: TRBV27; j_call: TRBJ2-1; clone_size: NA; d_call: TRBD1; cdr3_nt: TGTGCCAGCAGTTTCTCAGGGGGCAGTGAGCAGTTCTTC; cdr3_aa: CASSFSGGSEQFF
v_call: TRBV6-5; j_call: TRBJ1-1; clone_size: few; d_call: NA; cdr3_nt: TGTGCCAGCAGTGATCGATCCATGAACACTGAAGCTTTCTTT; cdr3_aa: CASSDRSMNTEAFF
v_call: TRBV20-1; j_call: TRBJ1-6; clone_size: NA; d_call: TRBD1; cdr3_nt: TGCAGTGCTACGACAGGGAGCTCCTATAATTCACCCCTCCACTTT; cdr3_aa: CSATTGSSYNSPLHF
v_call: TRBV29-1; j_call: TRBJ1-1; clone_size: NA; d_call: TRBD1; cdr3_nt: TGCAGCGCCGTCCCGGGACAGGGATCGGACACTGAAGCTTTCTTT; cdr3_aa: CSAVPGQGSDTEAFF
v_call: TRBV19; j_call: TRBJ1-6; clone_size: few; d_call: TRBD1; cdr3_nt: TGTGCCAGTAGGCTGACAGGGGGCTTACCCCTCCACTTT; cdr3_aa: CASRLTGGLPLHF
v_call: TRBV5-1; j_call: TRBJ1-4; clone_size: few; d_call: NA; cdr3_nt: TGCGCCAGCAGCGAGTATGCAACTAATGAAAAACTGTTTTTT; cdr3_aa: CASSEYATNEKLFF
v_call: TRBV11-3; j_call: TRBJ2-3; clone_size: NA; d_call: TRBD1; cdr3_nt: TGTGCCAGCAGCTCCAGGGGGCGGGATACGCAGTATTTT; cdr3_aa: CASSSRGRDTQYF
v_call: TRBV4-1; j_call: TRBJ2-7; clone_size: few; d_call: NA; cdr3_nt: TGCGCCAGCAGCCCAGCCGTAAGCTCCTACGAGCAGTACTTC; cdr3_aa: CASSPAVSSYEQYF
v_call: TRBV13; j_call: TRBJ2-3; clone_size: NA; d_call: TRBD2; cdr3_nt: TGTGCCAGCAGCCCCGGGACTAGCGGGGGGACAGATACGCAGTATTTT; cdr3_aa: CASSPGTSGGTDTQYF
v_call: TRBV2; j_call: TRBJ2-7; clone_size: few; d_call: NA; cdr3_nt: TGTGCCAGCAGTGAAGCCCCCTCGACAACGTACGAGCAGTACTTC; cdr3_aa: CASSEAPSTTYEQYF
v_call: TRBV7-8; j_call: TRBJ2-5; clone_size: few; d_call: NA; cdr3_nt: TGTGCCAGCAGCCGCAGGGAAGAGACCCAGTACTTC; cdr3_aa: CASSRREETQYF
v_call: TRBV5-6; j_call: TRBJ2-2; clone_size: NA; d_call: NA; cdr3_nt: TGTGCCAGCAGCTTGGTTACGGAAACCGGGGAGCTGTTTTTT; cdr3_aa: CASSLVTETGELFF
v_call: TRBV30; j_call: TRBJ2-1; clone_size: NA; d_call: NA; cdr3_nt: TGTGCCTGGAGTGTACAAACAGGGCGGTACAATGAGCAGTTCTTC; cdr3_aa: CAWSVQTGRYNEQFF
v_call: TRBV18; j_call: TRBJ2-7; clone_size: few; d_call: NA; cdr3_nt: TGTGCCAGCTCACCAGGGGTCTCCTACGAGCAGTACTTC; cdr3_aa: CASSPGVSYEQYF
v_call: TRBV6-2/TRBV6-3; j_call: TRBJ1-5; clone_size: few; d_call: TRBD1; cdr3_nt: TGTGCCAGCAGTCGCTTAGGACAGGAGGGGTATAGCAATCAGCCCCAGCATTTT; cdr3_aa: CASSRLGQEGYSNQPQHF
v_call: TRBV20-1; j_call: TRBJ1-5; clone_size: NA; d_call: TRBD1; cdr3_nt: TGCAGTGCCCTACCTTGGACAGGTACTAATCAGCCCCAGCATTTT; cdr3_aa: CSALPWTGTNQPQHF
v_call: TRBV12-3/TRBV12-4; j_call: TRBJ1-2; clone_size: NA; d_call: NA; cdr3_nt: TGTGCCAGTTCCGGGGAGGGCTATGGCTACACCTTC; cdr3_aa: CASSGEGYGYTF